This TCR beta chain was documented in a study of cytomegalovirus exposure and HLA in healthy donors. Study at large: Inside one of the first data releases sat about 85 million unique TCRs taken from HLA-typed donors.

PCR amplification relied on 60 Vbeta primers (plus 13 Jbeta primers). Here immunoSEQ multiplex PCR was the method, and the copy in TCRdb shows in-frame clones only, minus some. The table records more than 150,000 clones, 70% to 85% of them present only once. Study-wide findings and caveats: Most TCR sequences were uncommon, yet certain public TCRs appeared in many donors. Solely CMV serostatus was available to characterize immune exposure.

Concerning this clone: Its antigen is unidentified.

CDR3 length: 14 residues. V dropped 7 bases and J dropped 12; count of bases not matched to a gene: 12. In germline, CDR1 is SEHNR, CDR2 FQNEAQ (reference sequence). The chain joins TRBV7-9 to TRBJ1-4, with TRBD1 matching over 9 bases. This clonotype originated in a man younger than 35 in good health and CMV-seronegative. The sample comprised PBMCs. CDR3 sequence reads: CASTLGQGLEELFF. In DNA form, the CDR3 reads TGTGCCAGCACCTTGGGACAGGGTTTAGAAGAACTGTTTTTT.